This passage covers 27 T cell receptor beta chains from one sample sequenced in a study of metastatic and nonmetastatic thyroid tumors. No patient had received any treatment before thyroid surgery. From the PCR reads, TCRdb re-called clones with MiXCR. The repertoire has some 7,000 clones, roughly a third of them found once; the top ten carry over 10%. Sequenced input: adjacent normal tissue. The origin of the receptors is a female donor with papillary thyroid cancer or a benign thyroid nodule (not recorded which). Some clones in this sample may be carry-over from other donors' samples.

This chain joins TRBV7-9 and TRBJ2-6, with D uncertain. V lost 4 bases to trimming and J lost 0 bases, with 7 bases between them. The CDR3 is made up of 15 amino acids. Germline V gene lookup returns CDR1 SEHNR and CDR2 FQNEAQ (reference sequence). CDR3 sequence reads: CASSSGLSGANVLTF. DNA of the CDR3: TGTGCCAGCAGCTCAGGCCTCTCTGGGGCCAACGTCCTGACTTTC.

About this clone: At one end the junction does not follow the germline gene, possibly because of a read error. This chain links TRBV6-1 with TRBJ2-5; 10 nucleotides agree with TRBD2. The CDR3 spans 16 residues. Looked up from germline, CDR1 is MNHNS and CDR2 is SASEGT. The DNA of the CDR3 is TGTGCCAGCATTGAAGCTAGCGGGGGAGGGGGAGGGACCCAGTACTTC. It specifies CASIEASGGGGGTQYF.

A word on this clone: Sequence at one end of the junction differs from germline and may be a read error. The chain joins TRBV7-9 to TRBJ1-6; the D gene is possibly TRBD1 (6 bases). The CDR3 loop spans 15 amino acids. Germline-derived CDR1 and CDR2 are SEHNR and FQNEAQ (reference sequence). This CDR3 reads CASSLSGAGSPGLHF. DNA for the CDR3: TGTGCCAGCAGCTTATCGGGGGCGGGGTCCCCAGGTCTCCACTTC.

The chain recombines TRBV20-1 with TRBJ2-5; 10 bases agree with TRBD2. With the DNA end fitting TRBJ2-1 better, the J assignment may be wrong. The germline V gene encodes CDR1 DFQATT and CDR2 SNEGSKA (reference sequence). This CDR3 contains 14 residues. As DNA, the CDR3 is TGCAGTGCTAGAGCTACTAGCGGGATTAATGAGCAGTTCTTC. Its protein is CSARATSGINEQFF.

The genes are TRBV20-1 and TRBJ1-2; no clear D gene. The CDR3 totals 13 residues. Trimming removed 0 bases at V and 2 bases at J, with 7 bases between. The germline V gene encodes CDR1 DFQATT and CDR2 SNEGSKA (reference sequence). Here the CDR3 DNA reads TGCAGTGCTAGAGATACGGAGAACTATGGCTACACCTTC. This encodes CSARDTENYGYTF.

The V gene is TRBV28, the J gene TRBJ1-3; TRBD1 matches 7 bases. In germline, CDR1 is MDHEN, CDR2 SYDVKM. This CDR3 comprises 14 residues. J was trimmed by 8 bases and V by 3 bases; bases with no gene match: 7. The CDR3 DNA follows: TGTGCCAGCAGTTTTAGGGGGCGCGGAGACACCATATATTTT. Translating gives CASSFRGRGDTIYF.

CDR3 sequence reads: CASSLMSRDLDEQYF. In nucleotides, the CDR3 is TGTGCCAGCAGTTTGATGAGTAGGGACCTTGACGAGCAGTACTTC. The genes are TRBV28 and TRBJ2-7; D tentatively fits TRBD1 or TRBD2 (5 bases each). Trimming took off 3 bases at V and 5 bases at J, with 17 bases between the two ends. Germline assignment: CDR1 MDHEN and CDR2 SYDVKM. The CDR3 runs to 15 residues.

The CDR3 coding sequence is TGTGCCAGCAGTTTAGGGACAGGGGGCAGTGGCTACACCTTC. This sequence encodes CASSLGTGGSGYTF. The rearrangement links TRBV27 to TRBJ1-2; 12 nucleotides align to TRBD1. Germline V gives CDR1 MNHEY, CDR2 SMNVEV (reference sequence). Trimming cost V 2 bases and J 7 bases; bases outside gene matches: 2. The CDR3 contains 14 residues.

The J gene is TRBJ1-2, the V gene TRBV6-6; D gene unclear. Germline V gene lookup returns CDR1 MNHNY and CDR2 SVGAGI (reference sequence). The CDR3 covers 15 residues. With 0 bases removed from V and 6 bases from J, the gap between germline ends came to 14 bases. CDR3 protein: CASSYSSLAPDGYTF. CDR3 sequence (DNA): TGTGCCAGCAGTTACTCTAGCCTGGCTCCGGATGGCTACACCTTC.

This clone was counted a few times. A read error may account for a junction end that differs from germline. The chain combines TRBV6-1 with TRBJ1-2; unclear D gene. There are 13 residues in the CDR3. Looked up from germline, CDR1 is MNHNS and CDR2 is SASEGT. The DNA for the CDR3 is TGTGCCATCAGTGGGTCGCCCGGCTATGGCTACACCTTC. It encodes CAISGSPGYGYTF.

In this sample, this clone turned up once. The chain has TRBV5-5 and TRBJ1-6; possible D gene TRBD1, 5 bases. The CDR3 runs to 15 residues. Trimming stripped 0 bases from V and 13 bases from J, with 17 bases between. The germline CDR1 and CDR2 sequences are SGHKS and YYEKEE (reference sequence). The CDR3: CASSLETLRGAPLHF. CDR3 bases: TGTGCCAGCAGCTTGGAAACTCTAAGGGGAGCCCCCCTCCACTTT.

The chain uses TRBV11-3 and TRBJ1-2, with D perhaps matching TRBD1 (6 bases). Trimming took 1 base from V and 7 from J, leaving 16 bases between them. CDR1 SGHNT and CDR2 YENEEA come from the germline V gene. This CDR3 spans 15 amino acids. The CDR3 sequence is CASSLASSTGFGYTF. DNA of the CDR3: TGTGCCAGCAGCTTAGCTAGTTCGACAGGATTTGGCTACACCTTC.

This chain connects TRBV6-1 to TRBJ1-3, with TRBD1 matching 7 bases. Germline CDR1 is MNHNS and CDR2 is SASEGT. After removal of 4 bases from V and 2 bases from J, the junction contained 8 bases not matched to a gene. This CDR3 has 16 residues. The CDR3 coding sequence is TGTGCCAGCAGTGCCGACAGGGCTAGGGCTGGAAACACCATATATTTT. Translating gives CASSADRARAGNTIYF.

This chain connects TRBV7-3 to TRBJ1-3; possibly TRBD1 for D (6 bases). Germline V lookup: CDR1 SGHTA, CDR2 FQGTGA. CDR3 length equals 18 residues. Trimming removed 8 bases from V and 0 bases from J, with 23 bases in between. CDR3 amino acids: CASEGPGQGHGSGNTIYF. Written as DNA, the CDR3 is TGTGCCAGCGAAGGGCCGGGCCAGGGACACGGCTCTGGAAACACCATATATTTT.

CDR3 residues: CACQVNTEAFF. CDR3 in DNA: TGTGCCTGCCAGGTGAACACTGAAGCTTTCTTT. The chain is built from TRBV30 and TRBJ1-1, with unresolved D. The CDR3 spans 11 residues. Germline V gene sequence: CDR1 GTSNPN, CDR2 SVGIG (reference sequence). V was pared by 6 bases and J by 0 bases, with 5 bases between.

This clone appeared a few times. This chain uses TRBV7-3 with TRBJ2-7, with unresolved D. This CDR3 contains 11 residues. The germline gives CDR1 SGHTA, CDR2 FQGTGA. V lost 5 bases, J lost 5 bases, and 7 bases lay in between. CDR3 sequence: CASSPPHEQYF. As DNA, the CDR3 is TGTGCCAGCAGCCCCCCCCACGAGCAGTACTTC.

This clone has just one count. The V gene is TRBV11-2, the J gene TRBJ1-1; D is undetermined. CDR1 SGHAT and CDR2 FQNNGV come from the germline V gene. This CDR3 contains 13 residues. With 7 bases removed from V and 2 bases from J, the gap between germline ends came to 11 bases. The DNA for the CDR3 is TGTGCCAGCATGGTAGAGGTCAACACTGAAGCTTTCTTT. Translated: CASMVEVNTEAFF.

V usage is TRBV11-2 and J usage is TRBJ2-7, with TRBD2 identical over 13 bases. Trimming cost V 5 bases and J 3 bases; bases outside gene matches: 7. The CDR3 covers 16 residues. Germline assignment: CDR1 SGHAT and CDR2 FQNNGV. CDR3 region: CASSLWTSGSNYEQYF. The CDR3, as DNA: TGTGCCAGCAGCCTCTGGACTAGCGGGAGCAACTACGAGCAGTACTTC.

This clone was picked up many times. The V call is TRBV12-3 or TRBV12-4, the J call TRBJ2-7; D gene uncertain. The CDR3 has 15 amino acids. V gave up 2 bases and J gave up 7 bases, with 18 bases separating them. CDR3: CASSLSSEGSWEQYF. DNA of the CDR3: TGTGCCAGCAGTTTATCCTCCGAAGGGTCTTGGGAGCAGTACTTC.

The chain uses TRBV18 and TRBJ2-7; maybe TRBD1 (6 bases). Germline V lookup: CDR1 KGHSH, CDR2 LQKENI. V was trimmed by 4 bases and J by 2 bases, leaving 12 bases between them. The CDR3 covers 14 residues. The CDR3 sequence: CASSLLTGPYEQYF. The CDR3 DNA reads as TGTGCCAGCTCACTCTTGACAGGACCCTACGAGCAGTACTTC.

In its sample, this clone is large (0.1 to 1%). The rearrangement links TRBV5-6 to TRBJ2-7; 7 bases map to TRBD1. The CDR3 covers 16 residues. The V and J ends lost 4 bases and 1 base, in that order; junction bases with no gene match: 11. Germline CDR1 reads SGHDT; CDR2 reads YYEEEE. Written as DNA, the CDR3 is TGTGCCAGCAGCGGCGAACCGGGACAGCATTCCTACGAGCAGTACTTC. Amino acids: CASSGEPGQHSYEQYF.

The chain joins TRBV2 to TRBJ2-5, with 9 bases identical to TRBD1. The CDR3 consists of 13 residues. The J segment lost 5 bases and the V segment lost 8 bases, leaving 6 bases of the junction unmatched. In germline, CDR1 is SNHLY, CDR2 FYNNEI. CDR3 nucleotides: TGTGCCAGCTTTCGGGACAGGGCTGAGACCCAGTACTTC. This codes for CASFRDRAETQYF.

This chain uses TRBV20-1 with TRBJ2-7; 7 nucleotides agree with TRBD2. V dropped 3 bases and J dropped 9; count of bases not matched to a gene: 14. The CDR3 has 14 residues. CDR1 and CDR2 (germline): DFQATT, SNEGSKA (reference sequence). CDR3 sequence reads: CSASRLAGFGGQYF. CDR3 nucleotide sequence: TGCAGTGCTAGTAGACTAGCTGGGTTTGGGGGGCAGTACTTC.

The chain carries TRBV6-1 and TRBJ2-7; D remains ambiguous. This CDR3 spans 14 amino acids. Trimming pared 7 bases from V and 6 bases from J, leaving 19 bases between. CDR1 MNHNS and CDR2 SASEGT come from the germline V gene. CDR3 sequence (DNA): TGTGCCAGCACCTCCATAGGACGGCAGCGCGAGCAGTACTTC. Residues: CASTSIGRQREQYF.

A few counts support this clone. The chain couples TRBV6-1 to TRBJ2-2; 10 bases align to TRBD1. Germline V CDR1 and CDR2: MNHNS, SASEGT. The CDR3 covers 15 residues. Trimming cost V 3 bases and J 9 bases; bases outside gene matches: 7. For the CDR3, the DNA is TGTGCCAGCAGTGAGGGACAGGGGTATAGTTGGGAGCTGTTTTTT. Its translation: CASSEGQGYSWELFF.

This clone was counted only a few times. The chain joins TRBV12-3 or TRBV12-4 to TRBJ2-7; D gene uncertain. The CDR3 has 12 amino acids. V was clipped by 4 bases and J by 6 bases, with 10 bases between them. CDR3 region: CASSSPWSEQYF. CDR3 DNA: TGTGCCAGCAGTTCCCCCTGGTCCGAGCAGTACTTC.

V gene TRBV20-1 combines with J gene TRBJ2-1; D tentatively reads TRBD1 or TRBD2 (5 bases each). CDR1 DFQATT and CDR2 SNEGSKA come from the germline V gene (reference sequence). The CDR3 is 13 residues long. V was clipped by 5 bases and J by 8 bases, with 16 bases between them. CDR3 in amino acids: CSAQWGRGDEQFF. The CDR3 coding sequence is TGCAGTGCTCAGTGGGGGAGAGGCGATGAGCAGTTCTTC.